Presented here are 27 T cell receptor beta chains from one specimen sequenced in a study of T-cell memory formation after mild COVID-19. TCRdb called the 5' RACE reads again in MiXCR, with one record for every CDR3 protein. The data hold around 200,000 distinct CDR3 sequences, with 10% observed a single time. Source material: PBMCs or a T cell subset sorted from them (not recorded which). The receptors derive from a young man who had mild COVID-19 (a few samples of this study predate the infection). Cell type and time point are not known.

This clonotype has at least ten counts. The chain is built from TRBV6-5 and TRBJ2-3; D is perhaps TRBD2 (5 bases). The CDR3 runs 13 residues. Germline V CDR1 and CDR2: MNHEY, SVGAGI. Trimming left V 6 bases short and J 7 bases short, with 14 bases between. CDR3 protein: CASRLGSANTQYF. In nucleotides, the CDR3 is TGTGCCAGCAGACTAGGGTCGGCAAATACGCAGTATTTT.

The sample holds a few counts of this clonotype. V gene TRBV5-4 combines with J gene TRBJ1-2, with D uncertain. V was trimmed by 2 bases and J by 5 bases, leaving 13 bases between them. The CDR3 length is 14 residues. From germline, CDR1 is SGHNT and CDR2 YYREEE (reference sequence). The CDR3 DNA reads as TGTGCCAGCAGCTTTATGGGGTATGGGTATGGCTACACCTTC. Translation: CASSFMGYGYGYTF. Supplemented by reference TRBV5-4 and TRBJ1-2, the full variable domain reads ETGVTQSPTHLIKTRGQQVTLRCSSQSGHNTVSWYQQALGQGPQFIFQYYREEENGRGNFPPRFSGLQFPNYSSELNVNALELDDSALYLCASSFMGYGYGYTFGSGTRLTVV.

This clonotype appeared a few times. This chain uses TRBV19 with TRBJ2-7; 10 bases map to TRBD1. The CDR3 is 15 residues long. Looked up from germline, CDR1 is LNHDA and CDR2 is SQIVND (reference sequence). J gave up 3 bases and V 6 bases, and 8 bases lay outside the gene matches. Here the CDR3 DNA reads TGTGCCAGTAGCATCGACAGGGGGCTTGTCTACGAGCAGTACTTC. Translation gives CASSIDRGLVYEQYF.

This clonotype was detected only a few times. This rearrangement joins TRBV7-6 to TRBJ1-1; 9 bases line up with TRBD1. The CDR3 runs 14 residues. The germline CDR1 and CDR2 sequences are SGHVS and FNYEAQ. Losses at the gene ends were 5 bases for V and 4 bases for J; bases not matched to a gene: 5. For the CDR3, the DNA is TGTGCCAGCAGCGGGGACAGGGTGAGCACTGAAGCTTTCTTT. Amino acids: CASSGDRVSTEAFF.

The chain employs TRBV5-1 and TRBJ2-7; D perhaps matches TRBD2 (5 bases). V gave up 7 bases and J gave up 0 bases, with 20 bases separating them. The length of the CDR3 is 16 residues. The germline gives CDR1 SGHRS, CDR2 YFSETQ. The CDR3 spells CASAAPEDGPSYEQYF. The CDR3 coding sequence is TGCGCCAGCGCTGCTCCGGAGGACGGACCCTCCTACGAGCAGTACTTC. Looking up the rest from reference TRBV5-1 and TRBJ2-7 gives the full variable domain: KAGVTQTPRYLIKTRGQQVTLSCSPISGHRSVSWYQQTPGQGLQFLFEYFSETQRNKGNFPGRFSGRQFSNSRSEMNVSTLELGDSALYLCASAAPEDGPSYEQYFGPGTRLTVT.

This clonotype was found a few times. V and J are TRBV7-8 and TRBJ2-1; 7 bases are shared with TRBD2. Germline V gene data show CDR1 as SGHVS and CDR2 as FQNEAQ. CDR3 length: 17 residues. Trimming cost V 4 bases and J 0 bases; bases outside gene matches: 9. CDR3 sequence reads: CASSSRAGPSSYNEQFF. CDR3 nucleotide sequence: TGTGCCAGCAGCTCCCGAGCGGGGCCGAGCTCCTACAATGAGCAGTTCTTC.

The chain recombines TRBV27 with TRBJ2-3; 8 nucleotides agree with TRBD1. Losses at the gene ends were 6 bases for V and 3 bases for J; bases not matched to a gene: 2. This CDR3 contains 13 residues. Germline CDR1 is MNHEY and CDR2 is SMNVEV (reference sequence). In DNA form, the CDR3 reads TGTGCCAGCAGGGGACAGGAAACAGATACGCAGTATTTT. It is translated as CASRGQETDTQYF.

This clonotype has only a few counts. The rearrangement joins TRBV24-1 to TRBJ2-3; 7 bases line up with TRBD1. Trimming at V came to 1 base and at J to 0 bases, leaving 3 bases not matched to a gene. CDR3 length: 16 amino acids. CDR1 KGHDR and CDR2 SFDVKD come from the germline V gene. CDR3 loop: CATSDFQGVSTDTQYF. Here the CDR3 DNA reads TGTGCCACCAGTGATTTCCAGGGGGTAAGCACAGATACGCAGTATTTT.

The chain is built from TRBV18 and TRBJ2-1; D uncertain. Trimming shortened V by 1 base and J by 15 bases, and 16 bases separated the two germline ends. CDR1 KGHSH and CDR2 LQKENI come from the germline V gene. The CDR3 contains 13 residues. CDR3 in amino acids: CASSPLEASPGFF. The CDR3 DNA sequence: TGTGCCAGCTCACCACTCGAAGCGTCACCCGGGTTCTTC.

V usage is TRBV10-3 and J usage is TRBJ2-2; D unresolved. There are 11 residues in the CDR3. CDR1 is ENHRY and CDR2 is SYGVKD in the germline V gene. V lost 9 bases and J lost 6, with 8 bases in between. CDR3 DNA sequence: TGTGCCATGGCAGTTTCCGGGGAGCTGTTTTTT. This codes for CAMAVSGELFF.

This clonotype has more than one count but fewer than ten. J is TRBJ2-5 and V is TRBV7-2; tentatively, D is TRBD1 or TRBD2 (7 bases each). This CDR3 spans 15 amino acids. V was trimmed by 7 bases and J by 0 bases, leaving 15 bases between them. CDR1 SGHTA and CDR2 FQGNSA come from the germline V gene. The CDR3 loop reads CASIQGGTYQETQYF. CDR3 nucleotide sequence: TGTGCCAGCATCCAGGGGGGGACGTACCAAGAGACCCAGTACTTC.

This clonotype was detected a few times. The J gene is TRBJ2-5, the V gene TRBV30; possible D gene TRBD2, 6 bases. Germline V gene data show CDR1 as GTSNPN and CDR2 as SVGIG (reference sequence). V lost 4 bases to trimming and J lost 5 bases, with 14 bases between them. The CDR3 covers 13 residues. The CDR3 sequence is CAWNRGFEETQYF. The CDR3 nucleotides are TGTGCCTGGAATCGGGGGTTTGAGGAGACCCAGTACTTC.

A few counts support this clonotype. V gene TRBV7-2 combines with J gene TRBJ2-5; 12 nucleotides match TRBD2. Trimming took 6 bases from V and 4 from J; bases not matched to a gene: 9. The length of the CDR3 is 16 residues. Germline V gene lookup returns CDR1 SGHTA and CDR2 FQGNSA. The CDR3 coding sequence is TGTGCCAGCAGTCCAGCACTAGCGGGGGGTCGAGAGACCCAGTACTTC. Translation gives CASSPALAGGRETQYF.

This clonotype was detected ten times or more. This sequence joins TRBV5-1 and TRBJ2-3, with no clear D. Trimming removed 0 bases at V and 6 bases at J, with 11 bases between. CDR3 length equals 14 residues. The germline CDR1 and CDR2 sequences are SGHRS and YFSETQ. DNA for the CDR3: TGCGCCAGCAGCTTGGGAATCTCCCAGGATACGCAGTATTTT. Protein sequence: CASSLGISQDTQYF.

This clonotype showed up just a few times. V is TRBV18 and J is TRBJ2-5; D possibly uses TRBD1 or TRBD2 (5 bases each). CDR1 KGHSH and CDR2 LQKENI come from the germline V gene. This CDR3 comprises 15 residues. The V and J ends lost 2 bases and 5 bases respectively, with 15 bases between them. CDR3 DNA: TGTGCCAGCTCACCAAGTTCAGGGACCACGGAGACCCAGTACTTC. Its protein product is CASSPSSGTTETQYF.

Only a few counts were recorded for this clonotype. The J gene is TRBJ1-5, the V gene TRBV7-6; possible D gene TRBD1, 6 bases. V lost 3 bases and J lost 5, with 23 bases in between. The CDR3 spans 18 residues. The germline V gene has CDR1 SGHVS and CDR2 FNYEAQ. The CDR3 region has the DNA TGTGCCAGCAGCTTCCTCCGATGGGACACTCTAAGTTATCAGCCCCAGCATTTT. As protein: CASSFLRWDTLSYQPQHF.

This clonotype came up a few times. The V gene is TRBV20-1, the J gene TRBJ2-7, with TRBD1 matching 9 bases. Losses at the gene ends were 6 bases for V and 3 bases for J; bases not matched to a gene: 3. Germline V gene sequence: CDR1 DFQATT, CDR2 SNEGSKA (reference sequence). The CDR3 runs to 12 residues. The CDR3 sequence is CSAQTGGYEQYV. DNA of the CDR3: TGCAGTGCGCAGACAGGGGGCTACGAGCAGTACGTC.

The chain links TRBV5-1 to TRBJ2-1; 9 bases fit TRBD1. CDR3 length: 16 residues. Germline V CDR1 and CDR2: SGHRS, YFSETQ. V dropped 2 bases and J dropped 7; count of bases not matched to a gene: 10. CDR3 coding DNA: TGCGCCAGCAGCTTAATCCCGACAGGGGGTGGGAATGAGCAGTTCTTC. Amino acids: CASSLIPTGGGNEQFF.

The V call is TRBV5-1, the J call TRBJ2-3; D is uncertain. CDR3 length equals 15 residues. Trimming took off 0 bases at V and 1 base at J, with 9 bases between the two ends. Germline CDR1 is SGHRS and CDR2 is YFSETQ. CDR3 residues: CASSLVVTRTDTQYF. CDR3 DNA sequence: TGCGCCAGCAGCTTGGTAGTGACCCGCACAGATACGCAGTATTTT.

The sample holds many counts of this clonotype. The chain links TRBV6-5 to TRBJ2-3; 10 bases line up with TRBD2. The length of the CDR3 is 14 residues. Trimming took 5 bases from V and 5 from J; bases not matched to a gene: 4. The V gene's germline CDR1 is MNHEY and CDR2 SVGAGI. CDR3 sequence: CASSRGLAEDTQYF. The CDR3 DNA sequence: TGTGCCAGCAGTCGCGGACTAGCGGAAGATACGCAGTATTTT.

The chain recombines TRBV12-3 or TRBV12-4 with TRBJ2-3; 10 bases line up with TRBD2. The CDR3 runs 13 residues. J was trimmed by 3 bases and V by 7 bases; bases with no gene match: 1. The CDR3: CASTLAGTDTQYF. The DNA of the CDR3 is TGTGCCAGCACACTAGCGGGGACAGATACGCAGTATTTT.

This clonotype showed up many times. This CDR3 reads CASSPTRTYEQYF. The CDR3 nucleotides are TGTGCCAGCAGCCCCACAAGGACCTACGAGCAGTACTTC. This rearrangement joins TRBV7-2 to TRBJ2-7; no reliable D call. CDR1 is SGHTA and CDR2 is FQGNSA in the germline V gene. The CDR3 totals 13 residues. Trimming removed 5 bases at V and 2 bases at J, with 10 bases between.

J is TRBJ2-3 and V is TRBV7-2; possibly TRBD2 for D (5 bases). The V end lost 11 bases, the J end lost 0 bases, and 12 bases lay between the germline ends. The CDR3 length is 13 residues. Germline CDR1 reads SGHTA; CDR2 reads FQGNSA. For the CDR3, the DNA is TGTGCCTCTCGGACTGGAAGCACAGATACGCAGTATTTT. Encoded protein: CASRTGSTDTQYF.

The J gene is TRBJ1-2, the V gene TRBV5-1; 11 bases are shared with TRBD1. CDR1 is SGHRS, CDR2 YFSETQ, per germline. There are 15 residues in the CDR3. J gave up 2 bases and V 4 bases, and 4 bases lay outside the gene matches. CDR3 in amino acids: CASSGGQGANYGYTF. The CDR3 DNA reads TGCGCCAGCAGCGGAGGACAGGGGGCCAACTATGGCTACACCTTC.

The chain employs TRBV2 and TRBJ2-3, with D possibly called TRBD1 or TRBD2 (5 bases each). The CDR3 sequence is 14 residues long. Germline-derived CDR1 and CDR2 are SNHLY and FYNNEI. Deletions cut 3 bases from V and 5 bases from J, with 12 bases between. The CDR3 here is CASSEEGGGDTQYF. The CDR3 nucleotides read TGTGCCAGCAGTGAGGAAGGTGGGGGAGATACGCAGTATTTT.

This clonotype was observed a few times. DNA of the CDR3: TGCAGTGCTAGACCCCCGATGGGGGGCGGTGGCACAGATACGCAGTATTTT. Its translation: CSARPPMGGGGTDTQYF. The rearrangement joins TRBV20-1 to TRBJ2-3; D possibly matches TRBD1 or TRBD2 (6 bases each). The germline CDR1 and CDR2 sequences are DFQATT and SNEGSKA (reference sequence). Trimming left V 2 bases short and J 1 base short, with 19 bases between. The CDR3 covers 17 residues.

This clonotype has at least ten counts. The V and J genes are TRBV2 and TRBJ2-6; no firm D call. The CDR3 spans 14 residues. Deletions cut 4 bases from V and 0 bases from J, with 4 bases between. CDR1 is SNHLY, CDR2 FYNNEI, per germline. The CDR3 region is CASSASSGANVLTF. The CDR3 region has the DNA TGTGCCAGCAGTGCGAGCTCTGGGGCCAACGTCCTGACTTTC.